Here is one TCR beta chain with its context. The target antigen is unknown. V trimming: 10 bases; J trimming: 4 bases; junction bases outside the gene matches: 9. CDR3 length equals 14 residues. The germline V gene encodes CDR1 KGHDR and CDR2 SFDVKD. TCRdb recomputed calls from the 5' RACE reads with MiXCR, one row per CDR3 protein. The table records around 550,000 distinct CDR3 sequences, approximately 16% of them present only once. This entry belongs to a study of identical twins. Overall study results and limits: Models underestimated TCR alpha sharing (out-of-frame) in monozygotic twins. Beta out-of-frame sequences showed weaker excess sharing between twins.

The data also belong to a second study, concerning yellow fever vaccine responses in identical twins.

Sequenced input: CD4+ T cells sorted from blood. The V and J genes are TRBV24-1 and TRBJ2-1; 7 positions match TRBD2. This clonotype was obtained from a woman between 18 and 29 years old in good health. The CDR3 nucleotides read TGTGCCACTCACTCGGGGACTACTTACAATGAGCAGTTCTTC. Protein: CATHSGTTYNEQFF.